The 9 T cell receptor beta chains reported below all come from one sample, sequenced in a study of control samples from healthy donors and cancer patients. Clones were read by immunoSEQ multiplex PCR, and TCRdb kept only the in-frame ones, dropping some. The data hold roughly 130,000 clones, with around 96% observed a single time. The sequenced sample consisted of blood. All receptors come from a man aged 30-40 years in good health.

This CDR3 is CASSFFRGAGQETQYF. The CDR3, as DNA: TGTGCCAGCAGTTTTTTCCGAGGGGCGGGTCAAGAGACCCAGTACTTC. The chain employs TRBV6-5 and TRBJ2-5; D is tentatively TRBD1 or TRBD2 (5 bases each). Germline CDR1 and CDR2: MNHEY and SVGAGI. The germline V and J ends were trimmed by 4 bases and 2 bases, with 17 bases remaining between them. The CDR3 has 16 amino acids.

The chain recombines TRBV2 with TRBJ2-6, with D perhaps TRBD1 (6 bases). The V gene's germline CDR1 is SNHLY and CDR2 FYNNEI. Trimming took 5 bases from V and 0 from J, leaving 14 bases between them. The CDR3 consists of 17 residues. CDR3 in amino acids: CASSIQGILSGANVLTF. DNA for the CDR3: TGTGCCAGCAGTATACAGGGAATTCTCTCTGGGGCCAACGTCCTGACTTTC. The full variable domain, rest sourced from reference TRBV2 and TRBJ2-6, is EPEVTQTPSHQVTQMGQEVILRCVPISNHLYFYWYRQILGQKVEFLVSFYNNEISEKSEIFDDQFSVERPDGSNFTLKIRSTKLEDSAMYFCASSIQGILSGANVLTFGAGSRLTVL.

V usage is TRBV5-1 and J usage is TRBJ2-7, with 11 positions matching TRBD1. V lost 5 bases and J lost 1; bases outside the gene matches: 5. This CDR3 spans 15 amino acids. Germline V CDR1 and CDR2: SGHRS, YFSETQ. The CDR3 bases are TGCGCCAGCAGGGACAGGGGGCTACAGTCCTACGAGCAGTACTTC. It is translated as CASRDRGLQSYEQYF.

The table lists this clone with a count of one. The junction shows a germline mismatch at one end, possibly a read error. V and J are TRBV3-1 (or the pseudogene TRBV3-2) and TRBJ2-2; a weak D match, TRBD1 (6 bases). This CDR3 spans 16 amino acids. Germline CDR1 LGHDT, CDR2 YNNKEL (reference sequence). The chain's CDR3 is CASSQEVRGNAGELFF. CDR3 bases: TGTGCCAGCAGCCAAGAAGTAAGGGGGAACGCCGGGGAGCTGTTTTTT.

The chain has TRBV7-9 and TRBJ2-3; the D is unclear. The CDR3 sequence is 13 residues long. CDR1 is SEHNR, CDR2 FQNEAQ, per germline (reference sequence). V lost 4 bases to trimming and J lost 4 bases, with 9 bases between them. CDR3 nucleotide sequence: TGTGCCAGCAGCTGGGGTGTGCCAGATACGCAGTATTTT. Amino acids: CASSWGVPDTQYF.

V gene TRBV29-1 combines with J gene TRBJ1-4, with 10 bases lining up with TRBD1. The CDR3 runs 14 residues. Germline-derived CDR1 and CDR2 are SQVTM and ANQGSEA. Trimming at V came to 7 bases and at J to 7 bases, leaving 9 bases not matched to a gene. Written as DNA, the CDR3 is TGCAGCGCCCTGACGGGACAGGGGACTGAAAAACTGTTTTTT. Translated, it gives CSALTGQGTEKLFF.

The chain carries TRBV4-1 and TRBJ1-3; D is undetermined. The V end was cut by 1 base, the J end by 2 bases, with 12 bases between. The CDR3 has 16 amino acids. Per germline, CDR1 MGHRA and CDR2 YSYEKL. The CDR3 loop reads CASSQVKGGTGNTIYF. CDR3 in DNA: TGCGCCAGCAGCCAAGTGAAGGGAGGGACTGGAAACACCATATATTTT.

The chain is built from TRBV5-6 and TRBJ2-3, with 9 positions matching TRBD1. Trimming took 4 bases from V and 2 from J; bases not matched to a gene: 8. The CDR3 spans 16 residues. Germline V gene lookup returns CDR1 SGHDT and CDR2 YYEEEE. The CDR3 loop reads CASSKDRGGDTDTQYF. The DNA of the CDR3 is TGTGCCAGCAGCAAGGACAGGGGAGGGGACACAGATACGCAGTATTTT.

On this clone itself: Other DNA sequences in the sample encode the same CDR3. The chain employs TRBV6-1 and TRBJ1-1; D ambiguous. This CDR3 has 12 amino acids. V was clipped by 1 base and J by 3 bases, with 3 bases between them. The germline gives CDR1 MNHNS, CDR2 SASEGT. CDR3 bases: TGTGCCAGCAGTGAAGTGTACACTGAAGCTTTCTTT. Protein sequence: CASSEVYTEAFF.